A single sample is the source of the 2 T cell receptor beta chains below, sequenced in a study of shared clonotypes between healthy human individuals. Clones were sequenced by immunoSEQ multiplex PCR, and TCRdb holds only the in-frame ones, with some missing. The sample holds some 2 million clones, roughly 94% seen once. Terminally differentiated effector memory CD45RA+ cells were left out of the naive CD8 fraction, which was CD45RO-negative and positively selected for CCR7. Sample: naive CD8+ T cells sorted from blood. Receptors originate from a man between 18 and 35 years old in good health.

The genes are TRBV27 and TRBJ2-7; perhaps TRBD2 as D (5 bases). V was pared by 5 bases and J by 4 bases, with 12 bases between. The CDR3 is 13 amino acids. CDR1 and CDR2 (germline): MNHEY, SMNVEV (reference sequence). CDR3 nucleotides: TGTGCCAGCAGTGGAGGACCTAAGTACGAGCAGTACTTC. Protein sequence: CASSGGPKYEQYF.

This clone has only one observation. The chain links TRBV5-8 to TRBJ1-2; possibly TRBD1 for D (6 bases). Trimming cost V 5 bases and J 4 bases, with 15 bases left between them. CDR3 length: 14 residues. Looked up from germline, CDR1 is SGHTS and CDR2 is YDEGEE. The CDR3 loop is CASSHGAGVYGYTF. Written as DNA, the CDR3 is TGTGCCAGCAGTCACGGGGCAGGGGTCTATGGCTACACCTTC.